This T cell receptor beta chain was identified in a study of blood T cell repertoires in COVID-19. Study-wide context: Sites in the United States, Italy and Spain provided acute and convalescent COVID-19 samples. PBMCs, B-cell-depleted T cells, or T cells were the source of the cDNA or gDNA that made up the material.

The germline gives CDR1 SGHNT, CDR2 YYREEE (reference sequence). J gave up 7 bases and V 4 bases, and 7 bases lay outside the gene matches. The length of the CDR3 is 15 residues. In the authors' workflow: Estimation of nucleated cell counts relied on the amplification of reference gene primers. Only in-frame clones appear in the TCRdb table, and some are missing; sequencing was by immunoSEQ multiplex PCR. V and J calls and clone size are copied from that table; D and trimming were computed from the DNA. The profile covers under 45,000 clones, with about 85% appearing a single time and about 4.5% taken by the ten largest.

This receptor was identified in a man in his 60s with acute or convalescent COVID-19. Sequencing input: peripheral blood. The gene calls are TRBV5-4 and TRBJ2-2; 10 bases agree with TRBD1. Here the CDR3 reads CASSLGTGAVGELFF. In nucleotides, the CDR3 is TGTGCCAGCAGCCTCGGGACAGGGGCCGTCGGGGAGCTGTTTTTT. Full variable domain (missing parts from reference TRBV5-4 and TRBJ2-2): ETGVTQSPTHLIKTRGQQVTLRCSSQSGHNTVSWYQQALGQGPQFIFQYYREEENGRGNFPPRFSGLQFPNYSSELNVNALELDDSALYLCASSLGTGAVGELFFGEGSRLTVL.